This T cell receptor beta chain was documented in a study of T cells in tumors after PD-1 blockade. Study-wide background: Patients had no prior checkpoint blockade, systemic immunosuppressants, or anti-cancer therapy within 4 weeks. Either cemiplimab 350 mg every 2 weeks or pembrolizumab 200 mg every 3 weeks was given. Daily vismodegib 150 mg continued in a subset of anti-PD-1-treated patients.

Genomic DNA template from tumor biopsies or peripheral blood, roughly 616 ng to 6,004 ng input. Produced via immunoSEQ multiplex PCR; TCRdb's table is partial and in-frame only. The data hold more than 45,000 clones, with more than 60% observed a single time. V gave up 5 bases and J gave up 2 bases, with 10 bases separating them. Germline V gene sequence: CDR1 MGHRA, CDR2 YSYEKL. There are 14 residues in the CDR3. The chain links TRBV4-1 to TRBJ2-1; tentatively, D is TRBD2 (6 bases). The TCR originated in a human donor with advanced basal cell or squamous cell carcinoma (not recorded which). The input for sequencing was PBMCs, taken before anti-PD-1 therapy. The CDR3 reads CASSVGGAYNEQFF. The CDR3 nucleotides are TGCGCCAGCAGCGTCGGGGGAGCCTACAATGAGCAGTTCTTC.